This TCR beta chain was sequenced during a study of control samples from healthy donors and cancer patients (TCRdb year 2020). The receptor library was made with the immunoSEQ multiplex PCR assay. The clones in this table, taken by TCRdb from immuneACCESS, are in-frame only. Not every clone is retained; where verified, under half of the shortfall comes from an unresolved V gene, and the cause of the rest is unknown. The table for this sample lists 90,000 to 150,000 clones; roughly 92% of them were counted only once. The biggest ten clones account for around 7.6% of the sample. Trimmed from V: 5 bases; trimmed from J: 3 bases; junction bases lacking a gene match: 4. From the cysteine up to the phenylalanine, the CDR3 has a length of 14 residues. Only the CDR3 DNA is retained, 42 bases long and in frame from the first base. Reading the germline V gene (reference sequence) gives CDR1 LNHDA and CDR2 SQIVND.

As concerns this clone: Its antigen is not yet known. Per-base qualities were not stored, and no clone one base away is much larger.

Sequenced sample: blood. The V gene is TRBV19 and the J gene is TRBJ2-1; 7 central nucleotides agree with TRBD1. This TCR came from a woman aged 18-29 years in good health. The DNA is as follows: TGTGCCAGTAGTCCCGGGACAGACTACAATGAGCAGTTCTTC. It is translated as CASSPGTDYNEQFF.